This TCR beta chain came from a study of breast tumors, draining lymph nodes, adjacent tissues. Regarding the study as a whole: Luminal-like breast cancer showed significantly higher tumor–nontumor repertoire similarity than basal-like. Compared with lymph nodes, tumors were less diverse; compared with nontumor tissue, more. Most tumor T cells seemingly derive from lymph node, then expand in tumor. That most tumor T cells come from lymph nodes remained unproven.

For this clonotype: Its antigen remains unidentified.

The CDR3 is 17 amino acids. Germline assignment: CDR1 SGHTA and CDR2 FQGNSA. With 5 bases clipped from V and 6 bases from J, the junction kept 12 bases outside the gene matches. The lymph nodes were axillary draining lymph nodes from breast cancer patients. From the multiplex PCR reads, TCRdb called clonotypes with MiXCR, one entry per CDR3 protein. The sample lists about 140,000 distinct CDR3 sequences, approximately 32% seen once, with under 2.5% in the top ten. The chain recombines TRBV7-2 with TRBJ1-6; TRBD1 aligns across 8 bases. The sequence came from a female donor with breast cancer. Some clones in this sample may be carry-over from other donors' samples. Sequencing was carried out using axillary lymph node tissue. The CDR3 DNA reads TGTGCCAGCAGCCCTCAGATCGGACAGGGAAGTAATTCACCCCTCCACTTT. It codes for CASSPQIGQGSNSPLHF.